The 2 T cell receptor beta chains presented below share a single source sample, sequenced in a study of T cell responses to AZD1222 COVID-19 vaccine. TCRdb's copy holds only in-frame clones and misses some; the assay was immunoSEQ multiplex PCR. The table has some 100,000 clones, around 90% seen once. Sequencing was performed on peripheral blood, taken on day 0 of AZD1222 vaccination. The receptors here all came from an adult in good health.

The CDR3 DNA reads TGTGCCAGCTCACCGCTGGCGGGGGAGACCCAGTACTTC. This codes for CASSPLAGETQYF. The chain is built from TRBV18 and TRBJ2-5; a possible D gene is TRBD2 (6 bases). This CDR3 has 13 residues. The germline CDR1 and CDR2 sequences are KGHSH and LQKENI. With 3 bases removed from V and 5 bases from J, the gap between germline ends came to 10 bases.

The chain links TRBV2 to TRBJ1-2, with a tentative D call TRBD1 (5 bases). Trimming took off 10 bases at V and 1 base at J, with 22 bases between the two ends. The CDR3 contains 16 residues. Per germline, CDR1 SNHLY and CDR2 FYNNEI. CDR3 in amino acids: CATLVRQSSINYGYTF. Written as DNA, the CDR3 is TGTGCCACACTCGTGCGACAGAGCTCGATTAACTATGGCTACACCTTC.